Following are 28 T cell receptor beta chains from one sample sequenced in a study of blood T cells in healthy people across ages. Primed by a sample-barcoded 5' primer and a J-beta primer mix, a second PCR proceeded for roughly 7 to 12 cycles. TCRdb used MiXCR to reprocess the 5' RACE reads, holding one entry per CDR3 protein. The sample records 1.5 million to 1.8 million distinct CDR3 sequences, approximately 39% being singletons. The specimen sequenced was blood. These TCRs come from a woman younger than 30 in good health.

This chain uses TRBV7-8 with TRBJ2-2; tentative D call: TRBD1 (5 bases). Germline assignment: CDR1 SGHVS and CDR2 FQNEAQ. The CDR3 totals 16 residues. V gave up 6 bases and J gave up 0 bases, with 14 bases separating them. CDR3 bases: TGTGCCAGCAGTTTAATAGACAGCGCGAACACCGGGGAGCTGTTTTTT. Translated: CASSLIDSANTGELFF.

This chain's CDR3 is CASSYYLGGHTEAFF. In DNA, the CDR3 is TGTGCCAGCAGCTATTATCTGGGGGGGCACACTGAAGCTTTCTTT. V and J are TRBV7-2 and TRBJ1-1, with D possibly being TRBD1 (6 bases). From germline, CDR1 is SGHTA and CDR2 FQGNSA. V lost 4 bases and J lost 3, with 15 bases in between. CDR3 length: 15 amino acids.

The J gene is TRBJ2-3, the V gene TRBV7-2; the match to TRBD2 covers 11 bases. Germline trimming cut 5 bases from V and 8 bases from J; bases unmatched to any gene: 15. Germline V CDR1 and CDR2: SGHTA, FQGNSA. The CDR3 covers 17 residues. The CDR3 is CASSTRLAGNIGGTQYF. The CDR3 region has the DNA TGTGCCAGCAGCACCAGACTAGCGGGGAATATAGGAGGTACGCAGTATTTT. The whole variable domain, remainder taken from reference TRBV7-2 and TRBJ2-3, is GAGVSQSPSNKVTEKGKDVELRCDPISGHTALYWYRQSLGQGLEFLIYFQGNSAPDKSGLPSDRFSAERTGGSVSTLTIQRTQQEDSAVYLCASSTRLAGNIGGTQYFGPGTRLTVL.

About this clonotype itself: At one end the junction does not follow the germline gene, possibly because of a read error. The chain carries TRBV7-2 and TRBJ1-1; no clear D. Germline-derived CDR1 and CDR2 are SGHTA and FQGNSA. The CDR3 sequence is 13 residues long. The CDR3 DNA reads TGTGCCAGCAGCACCCGGGCGAACGCTGAAGCTTTCTTT. As protein: CASSTRANAEAFF.

The CDR3 loop is CASSQWRGQPQHF. The CDR3 DNA reads TGTGCCAGCAGCCAATGGAGGGGTCAGCCCCAGCATTTT. V and J are TRBV3-1 and TRBJ1-5; the D gene is possibly TRBD1 (5 bases). The CDR3 is made up of 13 amino acids. The V end was cut by 2 bases, the J end by 6 bases, with 8 bases between. Germline CDR1 LGHDT, CDR2 YNNKEL (reference sequence).

The chain links TRBV9 to TRBJ1-6; 8 positions agree with TRBD1. The CDR3 runs 16 residues. CDR1 SGDLS and CDR2 YYNGEE come from the germline V gene. Unmatched junction bases numbered 11, after V lost 5 bases and J lost 7 bases. CDR3 loop: CASRSLEGDRNSPLHF. The DNA of the CDR3 is TGTGCCAGCAGGTCTCTCGAAGGGGACAGGAATTCACCCCTCCACTTT.

J is TRBJ2-7 and V is TRBV5-4, with 13 bases that match TRBD2. From germline, CDR1 is SGHNT and CDR2 YYREEE (reference sequence). The CDR3 is 17 residues long. V was clipped by 3 bases and J by 7 bases; unmatched bases: 13. CDR3 in DNA: TGTGCCAGCAGCTCCGGGACTAGCGGGGCCACTCGGAATGAGCAGTACTTC. Encoded protein: CASSSGTSGATRNEQYF.

The J gene is TRBJ2-1, the V gene TRBV3-1; 9 bases are a match to TRBD2. Unmatched junction bases numbered 13, after V lost 4 bases and J lost 15 bases. This CDR3 contains 14 residues. The germline V gene encodes CDR1 LGHDT and CDR2 YNNKEL (reference sequence). The chain's CDR3 is CASSRTSAGGPLFF. The CDR3 DNA reads as TGTGCCAGCAGCCGAACCTCTGCGGGAGGGCCATTGTTCTTC.

This clonotype was found a few times. V is TRBV20-1 and J is TRBJ2-1; TRBD2 aligns across 8 bases. Germline V gene lookup returns CDR1 DFQATT and CDR2 SNEGSKA (reference sequence). With 7 bases clipped from V and 9 bases from J, the junction kept 14 bases outside the gene matches. CDR3 length equals 14 residues. The CDR3 coding sequence is TGCAGTGTTTTGGGACTAGGGTGGTCTAGTGAGCAGTTCTTC. This sequence encodes CSVLGLGWSSEQFF.

This clonotype was found a few times. The V call is TRBV20-1, the J call TRBJ2-1, with TRBD2 matching over 8 bases. Germline CDR1 DFQATT, CDR2 SNEGSKA (reference sequence). After removal of 6 bases from V and 2 bases from J, the junction contained 9 bases not matched to a gene. This CDR3 spans 15 amino acids. The CDR3 DNA reads as TGCAGTGCCCCGGTCAGCGGGAGAACCTACAATGAGCAGTTCTTC. Translation: CSAPVSGRTYNEQFF.

This clonotype occurred a few times. The CDR3 coding sequence is TGCAGTGCTAGAGTGGTGCAGGACAACAGCCGGGAAAAACTGTTTTTT. It translates to CSARVVQDNSREKLFF. V is TRBV20-1 and J is TRBJ1-4; a possible D gene is TRBD1 (5 bases). The germline V gene has CDR1 DFQATT and CDR2 SNEGSKA (reference sequence). The CDR3 consists of 16 residues. Deletions cut 1 base from V and 8 bases from J, with 20 bases between.

This clonotype was detected only a few times. The rearrangement uses TRBV4-2 and TRBJ2-6, with D perhaps matching TRBD1 (6 bases). The ends were cut back, 0 bases at V and 2 bases at J, with 14 bases in the middle. This CDR3 region has 18 residues. The V gene's germline CDR1 is LGHNA and CDR2 YNFKEQ. CDR3: CASSQDRLDRAGANVLTF. The CDR3 region has the DNA TGTGCCAGCAGCCAAGATCGATTGGACAGAGCTGGGGCCAACGTCCTGACTTTC.

The genes are TRBV13 and TRBJ2-1; D may be TRBD1 or TRBD2 (5 bases each). CDR3 length: 15 amino acids. Trimming cost V 4 bases and J 0 bases, with 10 bases left between them. Germline-derived CDR1 and CDR2 are PRHDT and FYEKMQ (reference sequence). CDR3 coding DNA: TGTGCCAGCAGCTGGGGACCCCGCTCCTACAATGAGCAGTTCTTC. Translation: CASSWGPRSYNEQFF.

The V gene is TRBV20-1, the J gene TRBJ2-1, with D maybe TRBD1 (5 bases). The closer fit of TRBJ2-7 to the DNA end suggests the J call may be wrong. This CDR3 has 12 amino acids. CDR1 is DFQATT, CDR2 SNEGSKA, per germline (reference sequence). CDR3 DNA sequence: TGCAGTGCTAGAAGGGGCTACAATGAGCAGTACTTC. Its translation: CSARRGYNEQYF.

The chain carries TRBV14 and TRBJ2-4, with 11 bases identical to TRBD2. The CDR3 sequence is 16 residues long. CDR1 and CDR2 from the germline V gene are SGHDN and FVKESK. J gave up 11 bases and V 2 bases, and 11 bases lay outside the gene matches. The CDR3 nucleotides are TGTGCCAGCAGCCAAATGAGGGGGCTAGCGGGAGGTGTTCAGTACTTC. Its translation: CASSQMRGLAGGVQYF.

The chain couples TRBV20-1 to TRBJ2-5; 12 bases align to TRBD2. Unmatched junction bases numbered 5, after V lost 5 bases and J lost 4 bases. CDR1 and CDR2 (germline): DFQATT, SNEGSKA (reference sequence). The CDR3 spans 14 residues. CDR3 sequence: CSARLAGVRETQYF. CDR3 DNA: TGCAGTGCTCGACTAGCGGGAGTAAGAGAGACCCAGTACTTC.

This clonotype has more than one count but fewer than ten. The chain employs TRBV27 and TRBJ1-1; D call uncertain. Germline CDR1 reads MNHEY; CDR2 reads SMNVEV (reference sequence). The length of the CDR3 is 14 residues. V dropped 6 bases and J dropped 4 bases, with 15 bases sitting between them. CDR3 amino acids: CASSRKPSSTEAFF. The DNA of the CDR3 is TGTGCCAGCAGCCGCAAACCGAGTTCCACTGAAGCTTTCTTT.

This sequence joins TRBV2 and TRBJ2-2; 7 bases are a match to TRBD1. Germline V lookup: CDR1 SNHLY, CDR2 FYNNEI. CDR3 length: 16 residues. Trimming took 6 bases from V and 6 from J; bases not matched to a gene: 13. CDR3 bases: TGTGCCAGCAGGAACCGAGGGGGCGCAATCCCCGGGGAGCTGTTTTTT. The encoded protein is CASRNRGGAIPGELFF.

The rearrangement uses TRBV5-6 and TRBJ2-7, with D hard to call. Germline V gene lookup returns CDR1 SGHDT and CDR2 YYEEEE. The CDR3 consists of 13 residues. The ends were cut back, 4 bases at V and 5 bases at J, with 13 bases in the middle. Here the CDR3 reads CASSLNGVDEQYF. The CDR3, as DNA: TGTGCCAGCAGCCTTAATGGAGTTGACGAGCAGTACTTC.

This rearrangement joins TRBV6-5 to TRBJ1-3; TRBD1 is a possible D gene (5 bases). The CDR3 runs to 16 residues. V was trimmed by 0 bases and J by 3 bases, leaving 12 bases between them. The V gene's germline CDR1 is MNHEY and CDR2 SVGAGI. CDR3 sequence (DNA): TGTGCCAGCAGTTACTCGATTCTCGGGGGTGGAAACACCATATATTTT. Translating it yields CASSYSILGGGNTIYF.

The CDR3 loop is CASSPNRQHHSYNEQFF. The CDR3 DNA reads as TGTGCCAGCAGTCCCAATCGACAGCATCACTCCTACAATGAGCAGTTCTTC. The V call is TRBV28, the J call TRBJ2-1, with D possibly TRBD1 on 5 matching bases. The CDR3 is made up of 17 amino acids. Germline CDR1 is MDHEN and CDR2 is SYDVKM. Trimming removed 5 bases at V and 0 bases at J, with 17 bases between.

There are a few counts of this clonotype. The rearrangement links TRBV20-1 to TRBJ2-3; D not resolved. The CDR3 consists of 12 residues. V was trimmed by 3 bases and J by 0 bases, leaving 4 bases between them. Germline V CDR1 and CDR2: DFQATT, SNEGSKA (reference sequence). CDR3 in amino acids: CSASRSTDTQYF. CDR3 in DNA: TGCAGTGCTAGCCGGAGCACAGATACGCAGTATTTT.

The table lists this clonotype with a count of one. The chain couples TRBV20-1 to TRBJ2-7; perhaps TRBD1 as D (5 bases). Trimming took 1 base from V and 7 from J, leaving 17 bases between them. This CDR3 comprises 14 residues. Germline loops: CDR1 DFQATT, CDR2 SNEGSKA (reference sequence). Here the CDR3 DNA reads TGCAGTGCTAGAGTGCAGGGTCGGTACAATGAGCAGTACTTC. Its protein product is CSARVQGRYNEQYF.

This clonotype has ten or more counts. The chain carries TRBV2 and TRBJ2-3; no definite D call. V was clipped by 4 bases and J by 1 base, with 3 bases between them. CDR1 is SNHLY, CDR2 FYNNEI, per germline. The CDR3 is 12 amino acids. The CDR3 loop is CASSGRTDTQYF. For the CDR3, the DNA is TGTGCCAGCAGTGGCCGCACAGATACGCAGTATTTT.

Note on this clonotype: A much larger clone lies a single base off, so this may be a read error. The V and J genes are TRBV6-2 or TRBV6-3 and TRBJ2-3; D uncertain. In germline, CDR1 is MNHEY, CDR2 SVGEGT. This CDR3 has 12 amino acids. This chain's CDR3 is CAGSYRRDTQYF. The CDR3 coding sequence is TGTGCCGGCAGTTACCGGCGGGATACGCAGTATTTT.

V and J are TRBV3-1 and TRBJ2-5; 8 bases agree with TRBD2. Germline CDR1 is LGHDT and CDR2 is YNNKEL (reference sequence). The CDR3 sequence is 19 residues long. J lost 5 bases, V lost 2 bases, and 19 bases had no gene match. CDR3 DNA sequence: TGTGCCAGCAGCCAACCGGCCATAGCGGGAAGTCCCCCACCCGAGACCCAGTACTTC. Its protein is CASSQPAIAGSPPPETQYF.

On this clonotype itself: Possible read error: a much larger clone is one base away. The chain joins TRBV7-2 to TRBJ2-7; D unresolved. The V gene's germline CDR1 is SGHTA and CDR2 FQGNSA. The CDR3 extends over 12 amino acids. Deletions cut 1 base from V and 5 bases from J, with 6 bases between. This CDR3 reads CASSLDLHEQYF. The CDR3 nucleotides read TGTGCCAGCAGCTTAGACCTCCACGAGCAGTACTTC.

Notes on this clonotype: The junction shows a germline mismatch at one end, possibly a read error. The genes are TRBV7-2 and TRBJ2-7, with 7 bases identical to TRBD2. Germline-derived CDR1 and CDR2 are SGHTA and FQGNSA. This CDR3 has 15 amino acids. The CDR3: CAGSFSSGASYEQYF. The CDR3 DNA is TGTGCCGGCAGTTTCTCCAGCGGGGCCTCCTACGAGCAGTACTTC.